These 22 T cell receptor beta chains were sequenced from one sample in a study of control samples from healthy donors and cancer patients. Data came from immunoSEQ multiplex PCR; TCRdb stores just in-frame clones and leaves some out. This sample has some 130,000 clones; 90% occur once, and the top ten carry 2% to 3%. The sequencing input was blood. All receptors derive from a man aged 40-49 years in good health.

The rearrangement links TRBV3-1 (or the pseudogene TRBV3-2) to TRBJ2-2; 14 positions match TRBD2. The J segment lost 0 bases and the V segment lost 4 bases, leaving 19 bases of the junction unmatched. Germline CDR1 and CDR2: LGHDT and YNNKEL (reference sequence). CDR3 length: 23 residues. The CDR3 sequence: CASSPPSWTSGGSSDSNTGELFF. CDR3 nucleotides: TGTGCCAGCAGCCCGCCGTCCTGGACTAGCGGGGGGTCTAGCGATTCGAACACCGGGGAGCTGTTTTTT.

The chain links TRBV6-2 or TRBV6-3 to TRBJ1-2; D possibly corresponds to TRBD1 (5 bases). The CDR3 spans 14 residues. Germline CDR1 MNHEY, CDR2 SVGEGT. V was clipped by 4 bases and J by 4 bases, with 13 bases between them. Here the CDR3 reads CASSLKGSPYGYTF. The CDR3 coding sequence is TGTGCCAGCAGTTTAAAGGGGTCGCCCTATGGCTACACCTTC.

V gene TRBV14 combines with J gene TRBJ2-7; TRBD1 agrees at 9 bases. The germline gives CDR1 SGHDN, CDR2 FVKESK. Trimming cost V 0 bases and J 0 bases; bases outside gene matches: 3. CDR3 length: 16 amino acids. The CDR3 spells CASSQDQGQGSYEQYF. The CDR3 DNA follows: TGTGCCAGCAGCCAAGACCAGGGACAGGGCTCCTACGAGCAGTACTTC.

The chain links TRBV13 to TRBJ2-3; TRBD2 is a possible D gene (6 bases). Looked up from germline, CDR1 is PRHDT and CDR2 is FYEKMQ (reference sequence). Between the trimmed V and J ends, which lost 2 bases and 8 bases, there was a span of 11 bases. The CDR3 sequence is 13 residues long. The CDR3, as DNA: TGTGCCAGCAGCTTACGGCGGGGCGGTACGCAGTATTTT. The encoded protein is CASSLRRGGTQYF.

The chain links TRBV5-4 to TRBJ2-1; D possibly corresponds to TRBD1 (6 bases). CDR1 is SGHNT and CDR2 is YYREEE in the germline V gene (reference sequence). V was trimmed by 4 bases and J by 15 bases, leaving 20 bases between them. This CDR3 region has 13 residues. The CDR3: CASSLLPGQQAFF. CDR3 nucleotide sequence: TGTGCCAGCAGCCTGCTCCCCGGACAGCAAGCGTTCTTC.

The chain has TRBV5-4 and TRBJ1-4; D perhaps matches TRBD1 (5 bases). Germline CDR1 SGHNT, CDR2 YYREEE (reference sequence). Trimming removed 3 bases from V and 7 bases from J, with 16 bases in between. This CDR3 is built from 15 residues. The chain's CDR3 is CASSSSSRQGEKLFF. CDR3 in DNA: TGTGCCAGCAGCTCTTCGAGTCGGCAGGGTGAAAAACTGTTTTTT.

This clone was seen just once. The chain carries TRBV20-1 and TRBJ1-6; possibly TRBD1 for D (6 bases). The germline V gene encodes CDR1 DFQATT and CDR2 SNEGSKA (reference sequence). This CDR3 contains 11 residues. Trimming left V 5 bases short and J 7 bases short, with 6 bases between. CDR3 DNA: TGCAGTGCTGGACAGAATTCACCCCTCCACTTT. As protein: CSAGQNSPLHF.

This chain joins TRBV27 and TRBJ2-2, with 8 bases fitting TRBD1. The V and J ends lost 7 bases and 7 bases, in that order; junction bases with no gene match: 17. The germline gives CDR1 MNHEY, CDR2 SMNVEV (reference sequence). This CDR3 contains 17 residues. The CDR3 coding sequence is TGTGCCAGCAAGTGGAGACTGACAGGGGCCGAAAACGGGGAGCTGTTTTTT. It specifies CASKWRLTGAENGELFF.

The V gene is TRBV5-1, the J gene TRBJ2-2; D unclear. CDR3 length: 14 residues. Germline lookup yields CDR1 SGHRS and CDR2 YFSETQ. The V end lost 3 bases, the J end lost 6 bases, and 12 bases lay between the germline ends. The CDR3 bases are TGCGCCAGCAGCTCAGAGGTATTCGCCGGGGAGCTGTTTTTT. As protein: CASSSEVFAGELFF.

The J gene is TRBJ2-1, the V gene TRBV4-1, with D hard to call. The CDR3 length is 15 residues. V lost 0 bases, J lost 9 bases, and 15 bases lay in between. The V gene's germline CDR1 is MGHRA and CDR2 YSYEKL. The CDR3 reads CASSQDLALPREQFF. DNA of the CDR3: TGCGCCAGCAGCCAAGATCTGGCTCTACCCCGTGAGCAGTTCTTC.

CDR3 nucleotides: TGTGCCAGCAGCCAAGAGGGACAGGGCTCTGGAAACACCATATATTTT. Protein product: CASSQEGQGSGNTIYF. The rearrangement uses TRBV3-1 (or the pseudogene TRBV3-2) and TRBJ1-3; 9 bases are a match to TRBD1. CDR1 is LGHDT and CDR2 is YNNKEL in the germline V gene (reference sequence). The CDR3 has 16 residues. Trimming removed 0 bases from V and 0 bases from J; junction bases left unmatched: 0.

The J gene is TRBJ1-2, the V gene TRBV5-8; possible D gene TRBD1, 5 bases. CDR1 is SGHTS and CDR2 is YDEGEE in the germline V gene. The CDR3 sequence is 15 residues long. V lost 2 bases to trimming and J lost 5 bases, with 16 bases between them. The DNA for the CDR3 is TGTGCCAGCAGCTTTGGAGGGGTCTTCGGTTATGGCTACACCTTC. Translation gives CASSFGGVFGYGYTF.

The chain couples TRBV27 to TRBJ2-2, with 7 bases that match TRBD1. J gave up 6 bases and V 2 bases, and 6 bases lay outside the gene matches. Germline values: CDR1 MNHEY, CDR2 SMNVEV (reference sequence). The CDR3 loop spans 15 amino acids. The CDR3 reads CASSLTGVFAGELFF. The CDR3 DNA sequence: TGTGCCAGCAGTTTAACAGGGGTTTTCGCCGGGGAGCTGTTTTTT.

The CDR3: CASSERWLMNTEAFF. CDR3 nucleotides: TGTGCCAGCAGTGAAAGGTGGCTTATGAACACTGAAGCTTTCTTT. V gene TRBV6-1 combines with J gene TRBJ1-1; no reliable D call. V shed 2 bases and J shed 0 bases, with 10 bases lying between them. CDR3 length: 15 amino acids. CDR1 and CDR2 from the germline V gene are MNHNS and SASEGT.

The V call is TRBV12-3 or TRBV12-4, the J call TRBJ1-1; the D is unclear. Deletions cut 7 bases from V and 5 bases from J, with 14 bases between. This CDR3 region has 13 residues. The CDR3 loop is CASTPLRLTEAFF. Written as DNA, the CDR3 is TGTGCCAGCACCCCTCTGAGGCTAACTGAAGCTTTCTTT.

J is TRBJ2-5 and V is TRBV5-4; 11 nucleotides agree with TRBD2. Germline-derived CDR1 and CDR2 are SGHNT and YYREEE (reference sequence). This CDR3 spans 17 amino acids. V lost 0 bases to trimming and J lost 2 bases; unmatched junction nucleotides: 6. CDR3 sequence reads: CASSLGLAGGKQETQYF. The CDR3 bases are TGTGCCAGCAGCTTGGGGCTAGCGGGGGGAAAACAAGAGACCCAGTACTTC.

The V call is TRBV10-2, the J call TRBJ2-1; D ambiguous. This CDR3 contains 14 residues. Trimming cost V 2 bases and J 5 bases, with 10 bases left between them. Germline V gives CDR1 WSHSY, CDR2 SAAADI. CDR3 protein: CASSEPRRDNEQFF. The DNA for the CDR3 is TGCGCCAGCAGTGAGCCTCGTAGGGACAATGAGCAGTTCTTC.

The table lists this clone with a few counts. The chain couples TRBV29-1 to TRBJ1-4, with 7 bases aligning to TRBD1. The CDR3 is 14 residues long. Germline CDR1 SQVTM, CDR2 ANQGSEA. Trimming removed 6 bases from V and 6 bases from J; junction bases left unmatched: 10. In DNA form, the CDR3 reads TGCAGCGTAACGAGCCGGGACAGCTATGAAAAACTGTTTTTT. Protein product: CSVTSRDSYEKLFF.

V and J are TRBV5-4 and TRBJ2-1; a possible D gene is TRBD1 (5 bases). Germline lookup yields CDR1 SGHNT and CDR2 YYREEE (reference sequence). V lost 5 bases and J lost 2, with 11 bases in between. The CDR3 runs to 14 residues. The CDR3 DNA is TGTGCCAGCAGGGGCAGACAGACCTACAATGAGCAGTTCTTC. This sequence encodes CASRGRQTYNEQFF.

V and J are TRBV16 and TRBJ2-4; 7 nucleotides match TRBD1. Losses at the gene ends were 4 bases for V and 7 bases for J; bases not matched to a gene: 4. The V gene's germline CDR1 is KGHSY and CDR2 FQNENV. This CDR3 has 13 residues. Here the CDR3 reads CASSPDRVNIQYF. DNA of the CDR3: TGTGCCAGCAGCCCCGACAGGGTGAACATTCAGTACTTC.

This clone is a singleton in its sample. This chain connects TRBV4-1 to TRBJ1-2, with 7 nucleotides matching TRBD1. The V gene end was trimmed by 1 base and the J gene end by 5 bases; junction bases not matched to a gene: 4. The length of the CDR3 is 14 residues. Germline CDR1 and CDR2: MGHRA and YSYEKL. CDR3: CASSQAAGGYGYTF. The CDR3 region has the DNA TGCGCCAGCAGCCAAGCCGCAGGGGGGTATGGCTACACCTTC.

The chain couples TRBV11-2 to TRBJ2-1; 7 bases match TRBD2. The germline V gene encodes CDR1 SGHAT and CDR2 FQNNGV. This CDR3 contains 14 residues. The trim removed 2 bases at V and 7 bases at J, leaving 5 bases unmatched. The CDR3 loop reads CASSLMGEGNEQFF. The CDR3 nucleotides are TGTGCCAGCAGCTTAATGGGGGAGGGGAATGAGCAGTTCTTC.